The rows below give T cell receptor beta chains drawn from one sample of a study of metastatic and nonmetastatic thyroid tumors. MiXCR was used by TCRdb to re-call the PCR reads. Here the sample spans tens of thousands of clones, 26% being singletons. The sequencing sample was made of blood. These receptors all come from a male donor with papillary thyroid cancer or a benign thyroid nodule (not recorded which). Some clones in this sample may be carry-over from other donors' samples. The CDR3 runs from the conserved cysteine through the conserved F or W. D genes are given only for firm matches. Not all rows give a size; the values are once, few, many and, for expanded clones, a class.

clone_size j_call v_call d_call cdr3_nt cdr3_aa
medium-sized TRBJ2-1 TRBV19 . TGTGCCAGTAGCCCCCGACAGATCTACAATGAGCAGTTCTTC CASSPRQIYNEQFF
medium-sized TRBJ1-2 TRBV7-9 TRBD1 TGTGCCAGCAGCCCAGGGGGCTATGGCTACACCTTC CASSPGGYGYTF
many TRBJ2-1 TRBV20-1 TRBD1 TGCAGTGCTAGAGATTACAGGGGGTTAGGTGAGCAGTTCTTC CSARDYRGLGEQFF
. TRBJ2-1 TRBV7-3 . TGTGCCAGCAGCTTTACACAGTTAAGCTCCTACAATGAGCAGTTCTTC CASSFTQLSSYNEQFF
many TRBJ2-2 TRBV19 . TGTGCCAGTAGTAGCCCCACCGGGGAGCTGTTTTTT CASSSPTGELFF
. TRBJ1-6 TRBV7-9 . TGTGCCAGGAGCCTTGGCCAGTCCCCTAATTCACCCCTCCACTTT CARSLGQSPNSPLHF
medium-sized TRBJ2-7 TRBV6-1 . TGTGCCAGCAGTGAAGAGGATACGCTACCGTACTACGAGCAGTACTTC CASSEEDTLPYYEQYF
few TRBJ2-1 TRBV9 TRBD2 TGTGCCAGCAGCGTAGGCGGGAGCGGGAATGAGCAGTTCTTC CASSVGGSGNEQFF
. TRBJ2-7 TRBV18 . TGTGCCAGCTCACCTACAAACCCCTATTACGAGCAGTACTTC CASSPTNPYYEQYF
once TRBJ1-6 TRBV20-1 TRBD1 TGCAGTGCTAGGGCTACGGGACAGCCCTATAATTCACCCCTCCACTTT CSARATGQPYNSPLHF
. TRBJ1-5 TRBV28 . TGTGCCAGCAGGGGCCCTCACGCGGGGGGTCAGCCCCAGCATTTT CASRGPHAGGQPQHF
many TRBJ2-7 TRBV6-1 . TGTGCCAGCAGCAGCATTAGCGGCGAGCAGTACTTC CASSSISGEQYF
few TRBJ2-3 TRBV6-1 . TGTGCCAGCGGCGGAGCTGGGGGCTTGCACACAGATACGCAGTGTTTT CASGGAGGLHTDTQCF
many TRBJ1-1 TRBV6-1 TRBD1 TGTGCCAGCAGTCGAGGACGACAGGGGAGGAACGCTGAAGCTTTCTTT CASSRGRQGRNAEAFF
many TRBJ1-5 TRBV11-2 TRBD1 TGTGCCAGCAGCCCGAGACAGGGGGCTAACTATCAGCCCCAGCATTTT CASSPRQGANYQPQHF
many TRBJ1-2 TRBV6-2/TRBV6-3 . TGTGCCAGCAGCTTACAGGGAGATTATGGCTACACCTTC CASSLQGDYGYTF
. TRBJ1-2 TRBV14 TRBD1 TGTGCCAGCAGCCAAGTTGCGGGACAGAGCTATGGCTACACCTTC CASSQVAGQSYGYTF
many TRBJ2-3 TRBV15 TRBD2 TGTGCCACCAGCAGAGGCTCGGGACTAGCGGGGACCACAGATACGCAGTATTTT CATSRGSGLAGTTDTQYF
. TRBJ1-2 TRBV5-6 . TGTGCCAGCAGCGGGGACGGTTTATTCTATGGCTACACCTTC CASSGDGLFYGYTF
many TRBJ2-1 TRBV7-9 . TGTGCCAGCAGCCCCTTTAGTTGGGATGAGCAGTTCTTC CASSPFSWDEQFF
. TRBJ2-7 TRBV10-3 . TGTGCCATCACCCGCCAAAGGGCTACCGGATCATACGAGCAGTACTTC CAITRQRATGSYEQYF
. TRBJ1-2 TRBV2 . TGTGCCAGCAGTGAAGCGGCAGGGGACTATGGCTACACCTTC CASSEAAGDYGYTF
. TRBJ2-7 TRBV27 TRBD2 TGTGCCAGCAGTGCCCAATTTACTAGCGCGGAGCAGTACTTC CASSAQFTSAEQYF
many TRBJ1-1 TRBV12-3/TRBV12-4 . TGTGCCAGCATGGGGGGAACTGAAGCTTTCTTT CASMGGTEAFF
. TRBJ2-3 TRBV12-3/TRBV12-4 TRBD2 TGTGCCAGCCGGCGGTCCCAGCGGGAGTTAGATACGCAGTATTTT CASRRSQRELDTQYF
medium-sized TRBJ2-1 TRBV10-3 . TGTGCCATCAGTCCGACGCAGGGGCACTCCTCCAATGAGCAGTTCTTC CAISPTQGHSSNEQFF
medium-sized TRBJ1-2 TRBV28 TRBD1 TGTGCCACCTCCCTTCTTCAGGGGGCGCGGATTTACTATGGCTACACCTTC CATSLLQGARIYYGYTF
. TRBJ1-2 TRBV7-9 . TGTGCCAGCAGCTTCAGCATAGATGGCTACACCTTC CASSFSIDGYTF
many TRBJ1-5 TRBV15 . TGTGCCACCAGCAGAGAAGCGGACAGCAATCAGCCCCAGCATTTT CATSREADSNQPQHF
many TRBJ2-3 TRBV6-6 . TGTGCCAGCAGTTACCAGGGGAGGACAGATACGCAGTATTTT CASSYQGRTDTQYF
many TRBJ1-1 TRBV2 . TGTGCCAGCAGCGGGGGCCTCGGTCTCACTGAAGCTTTCTTT CASSGGLGLTEAFF
. TRBJ2-3 TRBV5-1 . TGCGCCATCAGCTTGGGAGTGCCCACAGATACGCGGTATTTT CAISLGVPTDTRYF
. TRBJ2-1 TRBV11-1 . TGTGCCAGCAGCTTGATGGGGTCCTCCTACAATGATCAGTTCTTC CASSLMGSSYNDQFF
. TRBJ2-3 TRBV18 . TGTGCCAGCTCAACCACCGTCACAGATACGCAGTATTTT CASSTTVTDTQYF
. TRBJ2-1 TRBV7-7 . TGTGTCAGCAGCTTATGGGTCTACAATGAGCAGTTCTTC CVSSLWVYNEQFF
. TRBJ1-5 TRBV9 . TGTGCCAGCAGCGCCGCAGGGGTTAGCAATCAGCCCCAGCATTTT CASSAAGVSNQPQHF
. TRBJ2-1 TRBV6-1 . TGTGCCAGCAGTGAATTAAAGGTCGGGTCTTTCAATGAGCAGTTCTTC CASSELKVGSFNEQFF
medium-sized TRBJ2-1 TRBV11-2 . TGTGCCAGCAGCTTACCTCGAGGTCATCGGGAGCAGTTCTTC CASSLPRGHREQFF
. TRBJ2-7 TRBV20-1 TRBD2 TGCAGTGCGCCGGTTAGCGGGGTAGGGGAGCAGTACTTC CSAPVSGVGEQYF
. TRBJ2-7 TRBV5-4 TRBD1 TGTGCCAGCAGCTTCGAGACAGGGTACGAGCAGTACTTC CASSFETGYEQYF
many TRBJ2-3 TRBV20-1 . TGCAGTGCTATAAGATTAGGGGATACGCAGTATTTT CSAIRLGDTQYF
. TRBJ1-2 TRBV13 . TGTGCCAGCAGCTTAGAGAGGGGGGCGAGCGGCTACACCTTC CASSLERGASGYTF
many TRBJ2-3 TRBV20-1 . TGCAGTGCTAGCCGCAGAGGGGCCCCCACAGATACGCAGTATTTT CSASRRGAPTDTQYF
. TRBJ2-3 TRBV6-2/TRBV6-3 TRBD2 TGTGCCAGCACCAGCGGGAAGATAGATACGCAGTATTTT CASTSGKIDTQYF
many TRBJ2-2 TRBV7-3 TRBD2 TGTGCCAGCAGCATGACTAGCCAAGGGTCCGGGGAGCTGTTTTTT CASSMTSQGSGELFF
. TRBJ2-2 TRBV5-4 . TGTGCCAGCGGCTTCTCCAGGGCGTCTGGGGAGCTGTTTTTT CASGFSRASGELFF
. TRBJ2-1 TRBV9 . TGTGCCAGCAGCGGGCCAGGAGTATACAATGAGCAGTTCTTC CASSGPGVYNEQFF
many TRBJ2-3 TRBV15 TRBD1 TGTGCCACCCAAGAGGGGGCAGGGCCAGATACGCAGTATTTT CATQEGAGPDTQYF
many TRBJ2-6 TRBV11-2 . TGTGCCAGCAGCTTATCCGGGGCCAACGTCCTGACTTTC CASSLSGANVLTF
many TRBJ2-1 TRBV11-2 TRBD2 TGTGCCAGCAGCTTAGATTACGCTAGCGGCAATGAGCAGTTCTTC CASSLDYASGNEQFF
few TRBJ2-5 TRBV6-5 TRBD2 TGTGCCAGCAGTTCACCTGGACTAGCCTCGGAGACCCAGTACTTC CASSSPGLASETQYF
. TRBJ2-1 TRBV18 TRBD2 TGTGCCAGGTCACCGTTAGCGGGGGGCGGGAATGAGCAGTTCTTC CARSPLAGGGNEQFF
many TRBJ2-1 TRBV29-1 . TGCAGCGTCTCCCTCCCAAGCCGGGCGGTAAATGAGCAGTTCTTC CSVSLPSRAVNEQFF
medium-sized TRBJ2-7 TRBV9 . TGTGCCAGCAGCGTATCTCCTAACAGGGAGTACGAGCAGTACTTC CASSVSPNREYEQYF
few TRBJ2-7 TRBV6-2/TRBV6-3 . TGTGCCAGCACGGGGAGCTACGAGCAGTACTTC CASTGSYEQYF